These 18 T cell receptor beta chains share one sample of origin, sequenced in a study of cytomegalovirus exposure and HLA in healthy donors. In the PCR, 60 Vbeta and 13 Jbeta primers were used. Only in-frame clones appear in the TCRdb table, and some are missing; sequencing was by immunoSEQ multiplex PCR. The top ten hold roughly 11% of the sample, which has 60,000 to 85,000 clones, 74% seen once. The sequenced sample was PBMCs. The source is a human donor in good health.

This chain connects TRBV13 to TRBJ2-1; possible D gene TRBD2, 5 bases. Trimming removed 3 bases at V and 7 bases at J, with 16 bases between. CDR3 length: 15 residues. Per germline, CDR1 PRHDT and CDR2 FYEKMQ (reference sequence). CDR3 nucleotide sequence: TGTGCCAGCAGCTTTGGGCCAACGGGGTTAAATGAGCAGTTCTTC. Amino acids: CASSFGPTGLNEQFF.

To note about this clone: The junction does not match germline at one end; this may be a read error. This chain uses TRBV7-7 with TRBJ2-5, with 12 nucleotides matching TRBD2. From germline, CDR1 is SSHAT and CDR2 FNYEAQ (reference sequence). The CDR3 runs 15 residues. The CDR3 loop is CASSPGLAGWETQYF. Written as DNA, the CDR3 is TGTGCTAGCAGCCCCGGACTAGCGGGATGGGAGACCCAGTACTTC.

The chain combines TRBV29-1 with TRBJ2-7; TRBD1 matches at 11 bases. This CDR3 has 14 residues. With V trimmed by 7 bases and J by 0 bases, 5 bases remained unmatched. Germline V gives CDR1 SQVTM, CDR2 ANQGSEA. CDR3 bases: TGCAGCGCCACCGGGACAGGGGGCTCCTACGAGCAGTACTTC. As protein: CSATGTGGSYEQYF.

This chain uses TRBV5-1 with TRBJ1-2, with D unclear. The CDR3 has 13 residues. The germline gives CDR1 SGHRS, CDR2 YFSETQ. V lost 2 bases, J lost 8 bases, and 13 bases lay in between. The CDR3 spells CASSFSGSEGYTF. CDR3 bases: TGCGCCAGCAGCTTTTCAGGATCGGAAGGCTACACCTTC.

This clone came up a few times. A single base is all that separates this from a far larger clone, so a read error is likely. The identical CDR3 is also encoded by other nucleotide sequences in the sample. The chain carries TRBV6-1 and TRBJ1-5, with D perhaps TRBD1 (6 bases). Per the germline V gene, CDR1 is MNHNS and CDR2 is SASEGT. This CDR3 has 14 residues. The DNA of the CDR3 is TGTGCCAGCAGTGAAGGACAGGAGGTACAGCCCCAGCACTTT. Its translation: CASSEGQEVQPQHF.

The chain links TRBV13 to TRBJ2-2; D may be TRBD2 (6 bases). Between the trimmed V and J ends, which lost 5 bases and 8 bases, there was a span of 15 bases. The V gene's germline CDR1 is PRHDT and CDR2 FYEKMQ (reference sequence). CDR3 length equals 14 residues. The DNA of the CDR3 is TGTGCCAGCAGCCCGGGACTGAGCGGGGGGGAGCTGTTTTTT. Translated: CASSPGLSGGELFF. Drawing the rest from reference TRBV13 and TRBJ2-2, the complete variable domain is AAGVIQSPRHLIKEKRETATLKCYPIPRHDTVYWYQQGPGQDPQFLISFYEKMQSDKGSIPDRFSAQQFSDYHSELNMSSLELGDSALYFCASSPGLSGGELFFGEGSRLTVL.

This rearrangement joins TRBV7-9 to TRBJ2-3, with 9 bases aligning to TRBD1. The germline V gene encodes CDR1 SEHNR and CDR2 FQNEAQ (reference sequence). V shed 11 bases, J shed 2 bases, and the junction held 8 bases outside the gene matches. CDR3 length equals 14 residues. The CDR3 DNA reads as TGTGCCTCTAGCGACAGGGGGATCACAGATACGCAGTATTTT. This codes for CASSDRGITDTQYF.

The chain couples TRBV30 to TRBJ1-2; possibly TRBD1 for D (5 bases). V gave up 0 bases and J gave up 1 base, with 12 bases separating them. The germline V gene encodes CDR1 GTSNPN and CDR2 SVGIG (reference sequence). The CDR3 runs 15 residues. DNA of the CDR3: TGTGCCTGGAGTGTACTAGGGGAGGGTAACTATGGCTACACCTTC. Translation gives CAWSVLGEGNYGYTF.

The genes are TRBV6-1 and TRBJ2-5; D is ambiguous. The CDR3 consists of 13 residues. The germline V gene has CDR1 MNHNS and CDR2 SASEGT. Trimming removed 6 bases at V and 0 bases at J, with 8 bases between. The CDR3 bases are TGTGCCAGCAGGGGCAGCAACCAAGAGACCCAGTACTTC. Translated: CASRGSNQETQYF.

The V call is TRBV27, the J call TRBJ2-3, with D possibly being TRBD2 (6 bases). Trimming left V 0 bases short and J 5 bases short, with 9 bases between. The CDR3 is 14 amino acids. Per germline, CDR1 MNHEY and CDR2 SMNVEV (reference sequence). The DNA for the CDR3 is TGTGCCAGCAGTTTATCGCGGGGTCTAGATACGCAGTATTTT. It specifies CASSLSRGLDTQYF.

This clone was recorded only once. The chain is built from TRBV6-6 and TRBJ1-2; D gene unclear. V lost 0 bases and J 0 bases, leaving 8 bases between the germline ends. Germline V lookup: CDR1 MNHNY, CDR2 SVGAGI (reference sequence). This CDR3 is built from 15 residues. The CDR3 coding sequence is TGTGCCAGCAGTTACTCTCAGGAACCTAACTATGGCTACACCTTC. Its protein product is CASSYSQEPNYGYTF.

This clone was seen only a few times. This chain connects TRBV19 to TRBJ2-3; D might be TRBD2 (6 bases). This CDR3 has 15 amino acids. Germline V gives CDR1 LNHDA, CDR2 SQIVND (reference sequence). Deletions cut 7 bases from V and 0 bases from J, with 14 bases between. CDR3 residues: CASKSSGPSTDTQYF. Written as DNA, the CDR3 is TGTGCCAGTAAGTCGAGCGGGCCTAGCACAGATACGCAGTATTTT.

The sample holds a few counts of this clone. Other DNA sequences in this sample translate to the same CDR3. The rearrangement links TRBV2 to TRBJ1-2; D remains unclear. The germline gives CDR1 SNHLY, CDR2 FYNNEI. This CDR3 contains 11 residues. Trimming took 5 bases from V and 1 from J, leaving 2 bases between them. Here the CDR3 DNA reads TGTGCCAGCAGTCTTAACTATGGCTACACCTTC. Protein sequence: CASSLNYGYTF.

The chain carries TRBV4-1 and TRBJ1-1; no clear D. CDR1 and CDR2 from the germline V gene are MGHRA and YSYEKL. This CDR3 spans 12 amino acids. Deletions cut 9 bases from V and 5 bases from J, with 13 bases between. The CDR3 DNA is TGCGCCAGTACACAAGAGGGTACTGAAGCTTTCTTT. Its translation is CASTQEGTEAFF.

The genes are TRBV15 and TRBJ1-2; TRBD1 is a possible D gene (6 bases). CDR1 and CDR2 (germline): LNHNV, YYDKDF (reference sequence). This CDR3 has 14 residues. V shed 5 bases and J shed 8 bases, with 18 bases lying between them. CDR3 DNA: TGTGCCACCAGCTCAAACGCAGGGGCGAGGGGCTACACCTTC. This translates into CATSSNAGARGYTF.

The rearrangement uses TRBV4-2 and TRBJ2-7, with 12 nucleotides matching TRBD2. V lost 4 bases, J lost 3 bases, and 4 bases stayed unmatched. The V gene's germline CDR1 is LGHNA and CDR2 YNFKEQ. The CDR3 sequence is 15 residues long. The CDR3 DNA follows: TGTGCCAGCAGCCCGAGACTAGCGGGAGTCTACGAGCAGTACTTC. Amino acids: CASSPRLAGVYEQYF.

The chain recombines TRBV19 with TRBJ2-5; D might be TRBD1 (5 bases). This CDR3 is 13 amino acids long. Trimming left V 3 bases short and J 4 bases short, with 9 bases between. Looked up from germline, CDR1 is LNHDA and CDR2 is SQIVND (reference sequence). CDR3 bases: TGTGCCAGTAGTATGAATAGGGGAGAGACCCAGTACTTC. Translated: CASSMNRGETQYF. The full variable domain, rest sourced from reference TRBV19 and TRBJ2-5, is DGGITQSPKYLFRKEGQNVTLSCEQNLNHDAMYWYRQDPGQGLRLIYYSQIVNDFQKGDIAEGYSVSREKKESFPLTVTSAQKNPTAFYLCASSMNRGETQYFGPGTRLLVL.

The V gene is TRBV30, the J gene TRBJ2-1; a possible D gene is TRBD1 (6 bases). The germline CDR1 and CDR2 sequences are GTSNPN and SVGIG (reference sequence). The length of the CDR3 is 15 residues. The V end was cut by 0 bases, the J end by 4 bases, with 13 bases between. CDR3 nucleotide sequence: TGTGCCTGGAGTGTAGGGTCCGGACAGTACAATGAGCAGTTCTTC. Translating it yields CAWSVGSGQYNEQFF.